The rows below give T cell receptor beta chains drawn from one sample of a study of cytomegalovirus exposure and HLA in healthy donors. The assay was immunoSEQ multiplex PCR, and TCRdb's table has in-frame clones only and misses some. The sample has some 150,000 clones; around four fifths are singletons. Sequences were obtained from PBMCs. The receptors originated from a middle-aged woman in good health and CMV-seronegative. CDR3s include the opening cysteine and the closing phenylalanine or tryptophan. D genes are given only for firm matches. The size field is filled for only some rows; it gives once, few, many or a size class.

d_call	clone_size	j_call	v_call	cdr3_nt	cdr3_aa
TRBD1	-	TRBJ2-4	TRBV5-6	TGTGCCAGCAGCGCACAGGGGGGTTTCGACATTCAGTACTTC	CASSAQGGFDIQYF
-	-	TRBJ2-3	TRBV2	TGTGCCAGCACCGACGGGACATCGGATACGCAGTATTTT	CASTDGTSDTQYF
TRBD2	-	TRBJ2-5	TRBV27	TGTGCCAGCAGTTTATTCGCGGGAGGGCTTAAGGTGACCCAGTACTTC	CASSLFAGGLKVTQYF
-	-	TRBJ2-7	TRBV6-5	TGTGCCAGCAGTTACGTCGGCGGGACGACCTACGAGCAGTACTTC	CASSYVGGTTYEQYF
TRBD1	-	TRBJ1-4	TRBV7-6	TGTGCCAGCAGCCCGCAGGGGGCCCGCGAAACTGCAACTAATGAAAAACTGTTTTTT	CASSPQGARETATNEKLFF
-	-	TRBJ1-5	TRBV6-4	TGTGCCAGCAGTATCAGGGAAGGACAGCCCCAGCATTTT	CASSIREGQPQHF
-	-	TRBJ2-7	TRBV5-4	TGTGCCAGCAGCTTGGACAGTCCCTACGAGCAGTACTTC	CASSLDSPYEQYF
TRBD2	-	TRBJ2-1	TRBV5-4	TGTGCCAGCAGCCCAACTAGCGGGAGTCGGTTAAATGAGCAGTTCTTC	CASSPTSGSRLNEQFF
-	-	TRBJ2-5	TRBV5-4	TGTGCCAGCAGCCCTGGGACAAGAGGGGACCAAGAGACCCAGTACTTC	CASSPGTRGDQETQYF
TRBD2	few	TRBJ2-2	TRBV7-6	TGTGCCAGCAGTTTACTAGCGGGACCGGACACCGGGGAGCTGTTTTTT	CASSLLAGPDTGELFF
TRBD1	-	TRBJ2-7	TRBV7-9	TGTGCCAGCAGCTCCGCCGGGACAGGAGAGCAGTACTTC	CASSSAGTGEQYF
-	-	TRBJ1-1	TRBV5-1	TGCGCCAGCAGCGCAGGGCCCCCTGAAGCTTTCTTT	CASSAGPPEAFF